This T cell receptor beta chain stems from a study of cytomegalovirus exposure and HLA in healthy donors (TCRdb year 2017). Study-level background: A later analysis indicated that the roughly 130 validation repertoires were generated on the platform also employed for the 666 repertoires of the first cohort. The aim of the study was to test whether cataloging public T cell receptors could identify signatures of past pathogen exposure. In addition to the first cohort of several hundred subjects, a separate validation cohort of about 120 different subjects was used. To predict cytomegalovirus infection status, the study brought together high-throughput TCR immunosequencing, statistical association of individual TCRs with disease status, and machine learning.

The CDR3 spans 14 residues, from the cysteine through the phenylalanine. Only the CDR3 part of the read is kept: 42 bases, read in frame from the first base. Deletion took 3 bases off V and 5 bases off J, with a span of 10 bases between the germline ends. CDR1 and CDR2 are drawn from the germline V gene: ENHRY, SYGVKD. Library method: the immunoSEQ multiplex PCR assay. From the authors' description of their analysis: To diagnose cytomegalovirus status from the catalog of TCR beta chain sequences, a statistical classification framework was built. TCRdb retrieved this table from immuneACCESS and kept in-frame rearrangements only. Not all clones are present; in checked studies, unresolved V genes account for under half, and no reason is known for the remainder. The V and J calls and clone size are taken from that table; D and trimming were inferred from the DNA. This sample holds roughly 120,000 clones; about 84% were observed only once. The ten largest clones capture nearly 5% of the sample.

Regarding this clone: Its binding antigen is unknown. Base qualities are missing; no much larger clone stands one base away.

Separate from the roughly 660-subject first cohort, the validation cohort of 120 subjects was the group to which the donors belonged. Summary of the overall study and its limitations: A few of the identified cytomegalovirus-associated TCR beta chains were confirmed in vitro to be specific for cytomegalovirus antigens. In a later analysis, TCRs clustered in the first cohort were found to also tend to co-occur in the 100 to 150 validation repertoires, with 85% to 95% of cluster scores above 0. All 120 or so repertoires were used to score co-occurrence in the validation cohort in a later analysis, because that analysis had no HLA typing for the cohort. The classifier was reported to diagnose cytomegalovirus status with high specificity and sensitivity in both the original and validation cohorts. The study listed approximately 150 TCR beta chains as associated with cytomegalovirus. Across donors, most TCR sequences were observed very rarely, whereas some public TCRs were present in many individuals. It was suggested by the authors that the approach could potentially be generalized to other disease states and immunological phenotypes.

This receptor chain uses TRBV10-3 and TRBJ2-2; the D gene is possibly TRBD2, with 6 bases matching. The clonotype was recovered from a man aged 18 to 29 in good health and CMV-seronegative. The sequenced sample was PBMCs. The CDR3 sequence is CAISELGGTGELFF. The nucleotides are TGTGCCATCAGTGAATTGGGAGGAACCGGGGAGCTGTTTTTT.